The rows below give T cell receptor beta chains drawn from one sample of a study of cytomegalovirus exposure and HLA in healthy donors. Some clones are missing from TCRdb's copy, which holds only in-frame ones; the method was immunoSEQ multiplex PCR. The repertoire consists of 95,000 to 150,000 clones, with over 75% occurring once and the leading ten covering 2.1%. Sequencing used PBMCs. These receptors originate from a man aged 30 to 39 in good health and CMV-seronegative. Each CDR3 is given with its conserved first and last residue. A D gene is named only where the DNA matches it firmly. Expanded clones get a size class; other rows say once, few or many, or leave the size out.

cdr3_aa: CSVETGSGGFYSYEQYF
cdr3_nt: TGCAGCGTCGAGACGGGATCAGGGGGCTTCTACTCCTACGAGCAGTACTTC
j_call: TRBJ2-7
d_call: TRBD1
v_call: TRBV29-1
clone_size: NA

cdr3_aa: CASSSRAGESYNEQFF
cdr3_nt: TGTGCCAGCAGTTCACGAGCGGGGGAATCCTACAATGAGCAGTTCTTC
j_call: TRBJ2-1
d_call: TRBD2
v_call: TRBV6-6
clone_size: NA

cdr3_aa: CASSLLGLAGETQYF
cdr3_nt: TGTGCCAGCAGTTTATTGGGGCTAGCGGGGGAGACCCAGTACTTC
j_call: TRBJ2-5
d_call: TRBD2
v_call: TRBV27
clone_size: NA

cdr3_aa: CASSLVGAANEKLFF
cdr3_nt: TGTGCCAGCAGCTTAGTAGGGGCGGCTAATGAAAAACTGTTTTTT
j_call: TRBJ1-4
d_call: NA
v_call: TRBV7-9
clone_size: NA

cdr3_aa: CASSLTGTGGAEAEAFF
cdr3_nt: TGTGCCAGCAGCTTGACAGGGACAGGGGGCGCGGAAGCTGAAGCTTTCTTT
j_call: TRBJ1-1
d_call: TRBD1
v_call: TRBV5-6
clone_size: NA

cdr3_aa: CASSAHRGNTIYF
cdr3_nt: TGTGCCAGCAGCGCACACAGGGGTAACACCATATATTTT
j_call: TRBJ1-3
d_call: NA
v_call: TRBV21-1
clone_size: NA

cdr3_aa: CASSPGQPSPLHF
cdr3_nt: TGTGCCAGCAGCCCCGGACAGCCTTCACCCCTCCACTTT
j_call: TRBJ1-6
d_call: NA
v_call: TRBV5-6
clone_size: NA

cdr3_aa: CASSQDQGGANVLTF
cdr3_nt: TGCGCCAGCAGCCAAGATCAGGGTGGGGCCAACGTCCTGACTTTC
j_call: TRBJ2-6
d_call: NA
v_call: TRBV4-3
clone_size: few

cdr3_aa: CASSYAGTYEGYKAFF
cdr3_nt: TGTGCCAGCAGTTACGCCGGGACATACGAAGGGTACAAAGCTTTCTTT
j_call: TRBJ1-1
d_call: NA
v_call: TRBV6-5
clone_size: NA

cdr3_aa: CARTPRGGGLETQYF
cdr3_nt: TGTGCCAGGACGCCAAGGGGAGGGGGATTGGAGACCCAGTACTTC
j_call: TRBJ2-5
d_call: NA
v_call: TRBV2
clone_size: NA

cdr3_aa: CASSEEQVHTEAFF
cdr3_nt: TGTGCCAGCAGTGAAGAACAGGTTCACACTGAAGCTTTCTTT
j_call: TRBJ1-1
d_call: NA
v_call: TRBV6-1
clone_size: NA

cdr3_aa: CASSRLQGGEQYF
cdr3_nt: TGTGCCAGCAGCCGCCTACAGGGGGGGGAGCAGTACTTC
j_call: TRBJ2-7
d_call: NA
v_call: TRBV7-9
clone_size: NA

cdr3_aa: CASQGQAYGYTF
cdr3_nt: TGTGCCAGCCAGGGGCAGGCATATGGCTACACCTTC
j_call: TRBJ1-2
d_call: NA
v_call: TRBV5-8
clone_size: NA

cdr3_aa: CASSGTGQRTGELFF
cdr3_nt: TGCGCCAGCAGTGGGACAGGACAGCGAACCGGGGAGCTGTTTTTT
j_call: TRBJ2-2
d_call: TRBD1
v_call: TRBV10-1
clone_size: NA

cdr3_aa: CASSSPTPFGAPETQYF
cdr3_nt: TGTGCCAGCAGTTCCCCCACCCCGTTTGGTGCGCCAGAGACCCAGTACTTC
j_call: TRBJ2-5
d_call: NA
v_call: TRBV28
clone_size: NA

cdr3_aa: CASSFGVLNTEAFF
cdr3_nt: TGTGCCAGCAGCTTCGGGGTCCTGAACACTGAAGCTTTCTTT
j_call: TRBJ1-1
d_call: NA
v_call: TRBV7-2
clone_size: NA

cdr3_aa: CASRDRGRQETQYF
cdr3_nt: TGCGCCAGCAGGGACAGGGGACGCCAAGAGACCCAGTACTTC
j_call: TRBJ2-5
d_call: TRBD1
v_call: TRBV10-1
clone_size: NA

cdr3_aa: CASRRLAGGSNEQFF
cdr3_nt: TGTGCCAGCCGACGACTAGCGGGGGGGTCAAATGAGCAGTTCTTC
j_call: TRBJ2-1
d_call: TRBD2
v_call: TRBV6-4
clone_size: once

cdr3_aa: CASSPELRGTGGKPGNTIYF
cdr3_nt: TGTGCCAGCTCACCAGAGCTCCGGGGAACAGGGGGCAAGCCTGGAAACACCATATATTTT
j_call: TRBJ1-3
d_call: TRBD1
v_call: TRBV18
clone_size: NA

cdr3_aa: CATLRGGELFF
cdr3_nt: TGTGCCACGTTACGGGGCGGGGAGCTGTTTTTT
j_call: TRBJ2-2
d_call: NA
v_call: TRBV9
clone_size: NA

cdr3_aa: CASSYFTGSSPNEQFF
cdr3_nt: TGTGCCAGCAGTTACTTTACGGGAAGCTCCCCCAATGAGCAGTTCTTC
j_call: TRBJ2-1
d_call: NA
v_call: TRBV6-5
clone_size: NA

cdr3_aa: CASRGQGGFRQPQHF
cdr3_nt: TGTGCCAGCAGGGGACAGGGGGGGTTTCGGCAGCCCCAGCATTTT
j_call: TRBJ1-5
d_call: TRBD1
v_call: TRBV2
clone_size: NA

cdr3_aa: CASSLYIREKLFF
cdr3_nt: TGTGCCAGCAGTTTATACATTCGTGAAAAACTGTTTTTT
j_call: TRBJ1-4
d_call: NA
v_call: TRBV28
clone_size: NA

cdr3_aa: CASSPKNQGYEQYF
cdr3_nt: TGCGCCAGCAGTCCGAAGAACCAGGGTTACGAGCAGTACTTC
j_call: TRBJ2-7
d_call: NA
v_call: TRBV10-1
clone_size: NA

cdr3_aa: CASSLWGGQPQHF
cdr3_nt: TGTGCCAGCAGCCTATGGGGGGGCCAGCCCCAGCATTTT
j_call: TRBJ1-5
d_call: NA
v_call: TRBV27
clone_size: NA

cdr3_aa: CAWSSKGGAATNEKLFF
cdr3_nt: TGTGCCTGGAGCAGTAAAGGTGGGGCAGCGACTAATGAAAAACTGTTTTTT
j_call: TRBJ1-4
d_call: NA
v_call: TRBV30
clone_size: NA

cdr3_aa: CASSQDDLGGAGDTEAFF
cdr3_nt: TGCGCCAGCAGCCAAGATGACCTGGGGGGGGCTGGGGACACTGAAGCTTTCTTT
j_call: TRBJ1-1
d_call: NA
v_call: TRBV4-1
clone_size: NA

cdr3_aa: CASSSRVQGEGGYTF
cdr3_nt: TGTGCCAGCAGCTCCAGGGTACAGGGCGAGGGTGGCTACACCTTC
j_call: TRBJ1-2
d_call: NA
v_call: TRBV5-4
clone_size: NA

cdr3_aa: CASSPGLSRELFF
cdr3_nt: TGTGCCAGCAGCCCGGGACTATCCAGGGAGCTGTTTTTT
j_call: TRBJ2-2
d_call: TRBD2
v_call: TRBV7-9
clone_size: NA

cdr3_aa: CASSDRDNSPLHF
cdr3_nt: TGTGCCAGCAGTGACAGGGATAATTCACCCCTCCACTTT
j_call: TRBJ1-6
d_call: NA
v_call: TRBV6-1
clone_size: few

cdr3_aa: CASSPGTYKNSQYF
cdr3_nt: TGTGCCAGCAGCCCGGGAACTTACAAAAACAGTCAGTACTTC
j_call: TRBJ2-4
d_call: NA
v_call: TRBV2
clone_size: NA

cdr3_aa: CAISESGRGNQPQHF
cdr3_nt: TGTGCCATCAGTGAGTCCGGCAGGGGGAATCAGCCCCAGCATTTT
j_call: TRBJ1-5
d_call: TRBD1
v_call: TRBV10-3
clone_size: once

cdr3_aa: CASSEEAGGSQETQYF
cdr3_nt: TGTGCCAGCAGTGAAGAAGCGGGGGGGTCCCAAGAGACCCAGTACTTC
j_call: TRBJ2-5
d_call: TRBD2
v_call: TRBV2
clone_size: NA

cdr3_aa: CASSPGLANSYEQYF
cdr3_nt: TGTGCCAGCTCACCGGGCTTGGCGAATTCCTACGAGCAGTACTTC
j_call: TRBJ2-7
d_call: NA
v_call: TRBV18
clone_size: NA

cdr3_aa: CASWAGTSTDTQYF
cdr3_nt: TGTGCCTCATGGGCAGGAACAAGCACAGATACGCAGTATTTT
j_call: TRBJ2-3
d_call: NA
v_call: TRBV10-3
clone_size: NA

cdr3_aa: CAWNPTDRGIRGETQYF
cdr3_nt: TGTGCCTGGAATCCGACTGACAGGGGAATAAGGGGAGAGACCCAGTACTTC
j_call: TRBJ2-5
d_call: TRBD1
v_call: TRBV30
clone_size: NA

cdr3_aa: CATSREWGQSGKTQYF
cdr3_nt: TGTGCCACCAGCAGAGAGTGGGGACAGAGTGGGAAGACCCAGTACTTC
j_call: TRBJ2-5
d_call: TRBD1
v_call: TRBV15
clone_size: few

cdr3_aa: CASSERGMGGQNTEAFF
cdr3_nt: TGTGCCAGCAGTGAAAGGGGGATGGGGGGGCAGAACACTGAAGCTTTCTTT
j_call: TRBJ1-1
d_call: NA
v_call: TRBV2
clone_size: NA

cdr3_aa: CASSIGSGATATDTQYF
cdr3_nt: TGTGCCAGTAGTATAGGGAGCGGCGCGACCGCCACAGATACGCAGTATTTT
j_call: TRBJ2-3
d_call: NA
v_call: TRBV19
clone_size: NA

cdr3_aa: CAISDAGAGNSPLHF
cdr3_nt: TGTGCCATCAGTGACGCGGGAGCGGGTAATTCACCCCTCCACTTT
j_call: TRBJ1-6
d_call: NA
v_call: TRBV10-3
clone_size: NA

cdr3_aa: CASSLGPTGNTIYF
cdr3_nt: TGTGCCAGCAGCTTGGGTCCAACTGGAAACACCATATATTTT
j_call: TRBJ1-3
d_call: NA
v_call: TRBV5-6
clone_size: NA

cdr3_aa: CASSDPSGHNSRSYEQYF
cdr3_nt: TGTGCCAGCAGTGACCCCTCGGGACACAACTCCCGCTCCTACGAGCAGTACTTC
j_call: TRBJ2-7
d_call: NA
v_call: TRBV2
clone_size: NA

cdr3_aa: CASRGQAYEQYF
cdr3_nt: TGTGCCAGTAGGGGACAGGCCTACGAGCAGTACTTC
j_call: TRBJ2-7
d_call: TRBD1
v_call: TRBV19
clone_size: NA

cdr3_aa: CASSLALEETQYF
cdr3_nt: TGCGCCAGCAGCTTGGCTCTTGAAGAGACCCAGTACTTC
j_call: TRBJ2-5
d_call: NA
v_call: TRBV5-1
clone_size: NA

cdr3_aa: CASSLGRGPRPQHF
cdr3_nt: TGTGCCAGCAGCTTAGGCAGGGGGCCAAGGCCCCAGCATTTT
j_call: TRBJ1-5
d_call: TRBD1
v_call: TRBV11-2
clone_size: NA

cdr3_aa: CASRGDIPSYEQYF
cdr3_nt: TGCGCCAGCAGGGGGGACATACCCTCCTACGAGCAGTACTTC
j_call: TRBJ2-7
d_call: NA
v_call: TRBV10-2
clone_size: NA

cdr3_aa: CASSGQRGGTNEQFF
cdr3_nt: TGTGCCAGCAGCGGGCAGCGGGGGGGCACCAATGAGCAGTTCTTC
j_call: TRBJ2-1
d_call: TRBD2
v_call: TRBV5-8
clone_size: once

cdr3_aa: CASSPTENTGELFF
cdr3_nt: TGTGCCAGCAGCCCCACAGAGAACACCGGGGAGCTGTTTTTT
j_call: TRBJ2-2
d_call: NA
v_call: TRBV6-5
clone_size: NA